This entry describes one T cell receptor beta chain. This clonotype was observed a few times. Its antigen target is currently unknown. No clone much larger than this one lies a single base away; base qualities are absent. What this sample's treatment or condition label stands for: live attenuated yellow fever vaccine strain. At each blood-draw timepoint, two biological replicates of bulk PBMCs were collected. PBMCs were isolated from peripheral blood using a standard Ficoll-Paque protocol. TriZol was used to extract RNA from bulk PBMCs, from CD4 and CD8 fractions, and from dextramer-positive and dextramer-negative fractions. The trim is 3 bases for V and 5 bases for J, with a gap of 11 bases between the germline ends. CDR1 SGHVS and CDR2 FNYEAQ were looked up in the germline V gene. The CDR3 spans 14 residues, from the cysteine through the phenylalanine. Of the read, only the CDR3 DNA is kept; its 42 bases are in frame from base 1.

The data were obtained in a study of T cells after yellow fever vaccination (dated by TCRdb to the late 2010s). Some background on the complete study: The SMART-Seq v4 Ultra Low Input RNA kit was used to prepare libraries from fractions with low cell numbers. To follow T-cell clones before and after both primary and booster YFV17D yellow fever vaccination, bulk TCR alpha and beta repertoires underwent longitudinal sequencing. Two healthy male donors, one aged 18 to 30 and one aged 30 to 39 years, were included in the cohort. Bulk PBMC replicates and cell subsets were isolated from blood drawn at multiple timepoints before and after both primary and secondary immunization.

The reads were generated on an Illumina NovaSeq 6000. Synthesis of TCR cDNA relied on 5'RACE template switching, a step that introduced a universal primer site along with unique molecular identifiers. Priming of cDNA synthesis was performed from both the TCR alpha and TCR beta constant segments. Two PCR steps were used to amplify libraries, with sample barcodes and sequencing adapters being added in the second step. Sequencing of the libraries was done on either Illumina HiSeq 2500 (2x100 bp) or NovaSeq (2x150 bp). Processing in the source paper ran as follows. Demultiplexing of reads and collapsing into UMI consensus sequences were performed with MIGEC, and V(D)J alignment was carried out with MiXCR. Clonotypes responding to the vaccine were identified with edgeR on replicate PBMC samples, with the criteria of FDR below 0.01 and a log2 fold change above 5 up to day 15. Each bulk clonotype received a CD4 or CD8 identity based on whether the sequenced CD4 or CD8 repertoire contained that clonotype at higher abundance. TCRdb cleaned the public reads at Q25 with fastp, built clones with MiXCR and kept in-frame beta chains. CDR3 protein duplicates are merged, each entry listing the most common genes and DNA. TCRdb's processing, not the study's, gives the V and J calls here. The sample yields about 320,000 distinct CDR3 sequences; around 4.3% were counted once. The top ten hold 15% to 20% of the sample.

The research as a whole found: Only two donors were included in the study, so the extent to which the findings can be generalized is limited. After the booster, most of the clones that had expanded following primary vaccination were detected again (around 95% of CD4 and 80% to 90% of CD8), which suggests that memory was broadly maintained. Compared with the primary T-cell response, the secondary T-cell response was weaker but faster, peaking on day 5 rather than day 15. Computational filtering was needed because FACS-sorted repertoires could contain abundant contaminating clonotypes from the bulk population. A small fraction of clonotypes appeared in both the CD4 and CD8 compartments, likely as a result of convergent recombination.

Sequenced here: PBMCs, sampled 15 days after the yellow fever booster vaccination. The rearrangement combines TRBV7-6 with TRBJ2-1, and TRBD2 may be the D gene, going by 5 matching bases. The receptor's source is a man aged 18 to 29 who received the YFV17D yellow fever vaccine. The DNA is TGTGCCAGCAGCTTCACGGGGTGGGACAATGAGCAGTTCTTC. Its protein reads: CASSFTGWDNEQFF.